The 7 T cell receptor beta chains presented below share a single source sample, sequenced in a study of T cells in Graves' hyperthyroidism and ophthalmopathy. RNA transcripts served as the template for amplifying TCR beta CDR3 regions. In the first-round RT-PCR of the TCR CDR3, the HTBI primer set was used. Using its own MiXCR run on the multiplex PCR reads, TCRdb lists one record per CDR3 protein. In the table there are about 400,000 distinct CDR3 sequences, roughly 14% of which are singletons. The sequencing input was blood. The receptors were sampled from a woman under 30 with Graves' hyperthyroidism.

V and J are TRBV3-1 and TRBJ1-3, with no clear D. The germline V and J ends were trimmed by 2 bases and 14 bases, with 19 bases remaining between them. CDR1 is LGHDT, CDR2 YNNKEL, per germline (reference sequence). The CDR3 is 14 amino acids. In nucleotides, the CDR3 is TGTGCCAGCAGCCAAATAAATTACGGGAGGCAGCTATATTTT. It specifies CASSQINYGRQLYF. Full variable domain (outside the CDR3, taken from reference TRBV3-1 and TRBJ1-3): DTAVSQTPKYLVTQMGNDKSIKCEQNLGHDTMYWYKQDSKKFLKIMFSYNNKELIINETVPNRFSPKSPDKAHLNLHINSLELGDSAVYFCASSQINYGRQLYFGEGSWLTVV.

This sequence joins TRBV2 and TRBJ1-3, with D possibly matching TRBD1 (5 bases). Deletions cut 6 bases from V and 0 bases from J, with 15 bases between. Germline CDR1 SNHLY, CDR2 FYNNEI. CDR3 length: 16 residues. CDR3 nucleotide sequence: TGTGCCAGCAGCCTAACGGGGCTCCTCTCTGGAAACACCATATATTTT. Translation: CASSLTGLLSGNTIYF.

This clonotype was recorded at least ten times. CDR3 protein: CALWDLSYGTEAFF. CDR3 sequence (DNA): TGTGCCTTGTGGGACCTTTCGTACGGCACTGAAGCTTTCTTT. The chain carries TRBV6-1 and TRBJ1-1; possible D gene TRBD1, 5 bases. Trimming removed 11 bases from V and 4 bases from J, with 20 bases in between. Germline CDR1 and CDR2: MNHNS and SASEGT. This CDR3 spans 14 amino acids.

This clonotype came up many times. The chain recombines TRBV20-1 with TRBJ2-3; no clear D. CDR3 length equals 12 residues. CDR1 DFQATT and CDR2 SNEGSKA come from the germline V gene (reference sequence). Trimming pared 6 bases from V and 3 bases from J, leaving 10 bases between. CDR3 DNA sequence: TGCAGTGCGCACGAATCGACAGATACGCAGTATTTT. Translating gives CSAHESTDTQYF.

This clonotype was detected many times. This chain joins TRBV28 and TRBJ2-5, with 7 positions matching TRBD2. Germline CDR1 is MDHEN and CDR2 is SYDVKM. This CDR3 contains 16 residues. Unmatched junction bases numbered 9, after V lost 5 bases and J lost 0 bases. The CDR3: CASSPWGRAYQETQYF. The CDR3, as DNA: TGTGCCAGCAGTCCATGGGGGAGGGCCTACCAAGAGACCCAGTACTTC. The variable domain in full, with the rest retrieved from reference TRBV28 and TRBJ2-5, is DVKVTQSSRYLVKRTGEKVFLECVQDMDHENMFWYRQDPGLGLRLIYFSYDVKMKEKGDIPEGYSVSREKKERFSLILESASTNQTSMYLCASSPWGRAYQETQYFGPGTRLLVL.

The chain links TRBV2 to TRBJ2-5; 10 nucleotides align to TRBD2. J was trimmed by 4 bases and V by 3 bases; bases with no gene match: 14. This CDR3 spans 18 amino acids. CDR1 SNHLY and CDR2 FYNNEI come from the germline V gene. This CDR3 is CASSEGILTSGRAETQYF. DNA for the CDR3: TGTGCCAGCAGTGAGGGTATCTTGACTAGCGGGCGAGCAGAGACCCAGTACTTC.

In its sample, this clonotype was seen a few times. CDR3 loop: CASSPGLAGINSNEQFF. The CDR3 bases are TGTGCCAGCAGCCCGGGACTAGCGGGGATTAACAGTAATGAGCAGTTCTTC. The gene calls are TRBV7-6 and TRBJ2-1, with 13 bases matching TRBD2. The CDR3 contains 17 residues. V shed 5 bases, J shed 7 bases, and the junction held 11 bases outside the gene matches. The germline V gene encodes CDR1 SGHVS and CDR2 FNYEAQ. The complete variable domain, with remaining parts taken from reference TRBV7-6 and TRBJ2-1, reads GAGVSQSPRYKVTKRGQDVALRCDPISGHVSLYWYRQALGQGPEFLTYFNYEAQQDKSGLPNDRFSAERPEGSISTLTIQRTEQRDSAMYRCASSPGLAGINSNEQFFGPGTRLTVL.